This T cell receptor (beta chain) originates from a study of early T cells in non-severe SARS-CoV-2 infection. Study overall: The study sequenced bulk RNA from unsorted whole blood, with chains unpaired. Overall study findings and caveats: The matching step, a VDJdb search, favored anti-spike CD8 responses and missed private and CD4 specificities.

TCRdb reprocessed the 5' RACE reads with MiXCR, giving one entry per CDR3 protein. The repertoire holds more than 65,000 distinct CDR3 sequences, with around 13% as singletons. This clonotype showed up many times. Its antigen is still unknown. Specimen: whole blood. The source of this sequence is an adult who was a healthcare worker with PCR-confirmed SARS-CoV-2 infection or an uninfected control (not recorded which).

CDR3 region: CASSLPSGSANTGELFF. The CDR3 nucleotides read TGTGCCAGCAGCTTACCGTCGGGGTCCGCGAACACCGGGGAGCTGTTTTTT. The V gene is TRBV7-9, the J gene TRBJ2-2; D might be TRBD2 (5 bases). Germline V gene data show CDR1 as SEHNR and CDR2 as FQNEAQ (reference sequence). The CDR3 sequence is 17 residues long. V dropped 2 bases and J dropped 0 bases, with 13 bases sitting between them.